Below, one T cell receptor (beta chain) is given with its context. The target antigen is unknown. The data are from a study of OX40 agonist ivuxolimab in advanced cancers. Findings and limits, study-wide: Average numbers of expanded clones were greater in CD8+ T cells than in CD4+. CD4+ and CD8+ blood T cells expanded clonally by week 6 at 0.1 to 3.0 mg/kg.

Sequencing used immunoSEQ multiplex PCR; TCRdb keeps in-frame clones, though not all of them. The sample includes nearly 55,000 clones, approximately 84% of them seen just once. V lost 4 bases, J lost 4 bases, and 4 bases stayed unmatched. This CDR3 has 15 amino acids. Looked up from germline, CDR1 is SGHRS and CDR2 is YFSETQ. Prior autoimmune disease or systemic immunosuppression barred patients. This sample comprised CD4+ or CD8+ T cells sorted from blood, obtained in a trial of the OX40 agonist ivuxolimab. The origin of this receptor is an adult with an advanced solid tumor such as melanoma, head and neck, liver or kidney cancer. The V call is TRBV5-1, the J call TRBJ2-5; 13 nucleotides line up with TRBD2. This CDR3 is CASSQTSGRRETQYF. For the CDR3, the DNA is TGCGCCAGCAGCCAGACTAGCGGGAGGAGAGAGACCCAGTACTTC.